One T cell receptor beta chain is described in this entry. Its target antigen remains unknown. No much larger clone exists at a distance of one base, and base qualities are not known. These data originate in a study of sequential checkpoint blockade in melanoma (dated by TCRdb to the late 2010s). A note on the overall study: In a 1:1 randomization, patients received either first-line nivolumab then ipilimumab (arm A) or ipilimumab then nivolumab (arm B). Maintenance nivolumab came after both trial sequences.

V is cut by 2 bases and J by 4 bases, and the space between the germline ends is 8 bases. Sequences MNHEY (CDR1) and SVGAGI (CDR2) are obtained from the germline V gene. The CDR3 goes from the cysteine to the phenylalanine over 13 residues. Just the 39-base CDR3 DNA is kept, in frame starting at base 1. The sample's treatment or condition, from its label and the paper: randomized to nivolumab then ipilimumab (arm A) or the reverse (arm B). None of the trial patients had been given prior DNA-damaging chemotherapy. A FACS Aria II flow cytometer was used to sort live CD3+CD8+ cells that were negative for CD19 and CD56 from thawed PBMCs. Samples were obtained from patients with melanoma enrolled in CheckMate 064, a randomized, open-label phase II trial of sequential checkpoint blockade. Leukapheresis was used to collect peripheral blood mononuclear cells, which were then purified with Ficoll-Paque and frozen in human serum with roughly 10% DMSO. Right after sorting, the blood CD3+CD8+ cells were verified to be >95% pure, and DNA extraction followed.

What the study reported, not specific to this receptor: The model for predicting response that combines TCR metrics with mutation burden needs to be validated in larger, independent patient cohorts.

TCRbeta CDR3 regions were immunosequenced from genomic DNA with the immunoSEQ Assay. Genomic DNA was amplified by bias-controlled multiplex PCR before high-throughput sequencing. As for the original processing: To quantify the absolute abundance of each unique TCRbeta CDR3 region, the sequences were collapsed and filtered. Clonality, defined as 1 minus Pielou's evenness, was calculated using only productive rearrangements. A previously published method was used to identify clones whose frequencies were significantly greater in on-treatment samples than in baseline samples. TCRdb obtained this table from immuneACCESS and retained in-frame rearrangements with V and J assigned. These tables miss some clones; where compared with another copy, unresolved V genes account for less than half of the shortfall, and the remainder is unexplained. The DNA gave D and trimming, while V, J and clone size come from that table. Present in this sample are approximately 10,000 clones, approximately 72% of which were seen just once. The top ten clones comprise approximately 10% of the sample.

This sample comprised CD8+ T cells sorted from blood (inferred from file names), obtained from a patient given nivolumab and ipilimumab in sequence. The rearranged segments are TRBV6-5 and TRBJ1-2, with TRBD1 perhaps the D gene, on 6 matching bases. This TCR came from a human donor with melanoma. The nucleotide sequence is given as TGTGCCAGCAGTTACCCCAGGGGCTATGGCTACACCTTC. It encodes CASSYPRGYGYTF.